The clone carrying this T cell receptor beta chain was counted only a few times. Antigen unknown. These data originate in a study of T-cell memory formation after mild COVID-19. The V and J ends lost 7 bases and 5 bases, in that order; junction bases with no gene match: 6. Germline loops: CDR1 DFQATT, CDR2 SNEGSKA (reference sequence). The CDR3 is 13 residues long. Constant-segment primers served in 5'RACE that generated TCR alpha and TCR beta cDNA libraries bearing sample barcodes and UMIs. TCRdb analysed the 5' RACE reads with MiXCR anew, one entry per CDR3 protein. The data contain almost 550,000 distinct CDR3 sequences, 20% of them singletons. Study-level findings and limits: Day 15 to 85 contracting clones showed balanced CD4/CD8; day 15 to 37 expanders favored CD4+. Those CD4+ clones that contracted were mainly in CM and EM (CD8+ ones in EMRA). Memory cells collected pre-infection included some clones that later responded, suggesting cross-reactive memory joined.

The sequencing input was PBMCs or a T cell subset sorted from them (not recorded which). This clonotype was obtained from an adult woman who had mild COVID-19 (a few samples of this study predate the infection). Cell type and time point are not known. J is TRBJ2-5 and V is TRBV20-1, with 11 nucleotides matching TRBD1. The CDR3 reads CSVGQGAGETQYF. The CDR3 bases are TGCAGTGTCGGACAGGGGGCGGGTGAGACCCAGTACTTC.